These 9 T cell receptor beta chains were sequenced from one sample in a study of blood T cells in healthy people across ages (dated by TCRdb to about 2015). Libraries came from 5' RACE. Instrument on record: Illumina HiSeq 2500. A second PCR of about 7 to 12 cycles was run with a J-beta primer mix and a sample-barcoded 5' primer. In TCRdb, the public reads were trimmed at Q25 with fastp and aligned with MiXCR, with productive beta chains retained. Here each entry gathers all rows of one CDR3 protein and keeps the most common genes and DNA. The sample includes about 1.4 million distinct CDR3 sequences, with around 59% observed a single time. The ten largest make up 5.5% to 8% of the sample. The sequenced sample consisted of blood. These receptors came from a young man in good health.

J is TRBJ1-1 and V is TRBV29-1; TRBD1 agrees at 7 bases. The CDR3 covers 12 residues. Trimming removed 5 bases from V and 4 bases from J; junction bases left unmatched: 4. Germline CDR1 is SQVTM and CDR2 is ANQGSEA. CDR3 nucleotide sequence: TGCAGCGTTCTACAGGGGAGCACTGAAGCTTTCTTT. Encoded protein: CSVLQGSTEAFF. Full variable domain (rest looked up from reference TRBV29-1 and TRBJ1-1): SAVISQKPSRDICQRGTSLTIQCQVDSQVTMMFWYRQQPGQSLTLIATANQGSEATYESGFVIDKFPISRPNLTFSTLTVSNMSPEDSSIYLCSVLQGSTEAFFGQGTRLTVV.

The chain employs TRBV6-5 and TRBJ2-7; D perhaps matches TRBD2 (6 bases). The V end lost 4 bases, the J end lost 6 bases, and 16 bases lay between the germline ends. This CDR3 has 14 amino acids. Germline loops: CDR1 MNHEY, CDR2 SVGAGI. The CDR3 here is CASSWGVAGSEQYF. CDR3 DNA: TGTGCCAGCAGTTGGGGGGTGGCGGGATCCGAGCAGTACTTC.

This clonotype was recorded once. This chain joins TRBV11-2 and TRBJ2-5; 11 bases map to TRBD2. The J segment lost 2 bases and the V segment lost 5 bases, leaving 10 bases of the junction unmatched. There are 17 residues in the CDR3. The germline gives CDR1 SGHAT, CDR2 FQNNGV. The CDR3 nucleotides are TGTGCCAGCAGCAAGCCCTCTAGCGGGGGGCTGCAAGAGACCCAGTACTTC. This encodes CASSKPSSGGLQETQYF.

The chain joins TRBV6-1 to TRBJ2-4, with D perhaps TRBD2 (6 bases). The J call may be incorrect, as the DNA end agrees better with TRBJ2-7. Germline V CDR1 and CDR2: MNHNS, SASEGT. The CDR3 totals 12 residues. CDR3 DNA sequence: TGTGCCAGCAGCCGGAGGGCCTACGAGCAGTACTTC. It codes for CASSRRAYEQYF.

The rearrangement links TRBV15 to TRBJ2-5; TRBD1 matches 10 bases. Trimming removed 8 bases from V and 11 bases from J; junction bases left unmatched: 14. CDR3 length equals 14 residues. Germline V lookup: CDR1 LNHNV, CDR2 YYDKDF (reference sequence). Written as DNA, the CDR3 is TGTGCCACCTGCGAGGACAGGGGGTTCAGTGAGCAGTACTTC. Translating it yields CATCEDRGFSEQYF.

V and J are TRBV20-1 and TRBJ1-1; D gene uncertain. CDR3 length: 10 amino acids. The germline V gene encodes CDR1 DFQATT and CDR2 SNEGSKA (reference sequence). The germline V and J ends were trimmed by 3 bases and 7 bases, with 6 bases remaining between them. The DNA of the CDR3 is TGCAGTGCTAGTTTAATTGAAGCTTTCTTT. Its protein is CSASLIEAFF.

This rearrangement joins TRBV20-1 to TRBJ2-2; 8 nucleotides agree with TRBD2. Germline assignment: CDR1 DFQATT and CDR2 SNEGSKA (reference sequence). With V trimmed by 6 bases and J by 6 bases, 9 bases remained unmatched. The CDR3 has 14 amino acids. CDR3 residues: CSAPREGRSGELFF. The CDR3 coding sequence is TGCAGTGCCCCACGGGAGGGGAGGTCCGGGGAGCTGTTTTTT.

The chain carries TRBV4-3 and TRBJ1-2, with D possibly being TRBD1 (5 bases). The germline CDR1 and CDR2 sequences are LGHNA and YSLEER. V was cut by 5 bases and J by 3 bases, with 19 bases left in between. The CDR3 runs to 16 residues. Here the CDR3 DNA reads TGCGCCAGCAGCAAAACCCGGACAACTAGGGACTATGGCTACACCTTC. The encoded protein is CASSKTRTTRDYGYTF.

The gene calls are TRBV20-1 and TRBJ1-6; 8 bases are shared with TRBD1. Trimming at V came to 0 bases and at J to 7 bases, leaving 8 bases not matched to a gene. CDR1 and CDR2 from the germline V gene are DFQATT and SNEGSKA (reference sequence). The CDR3 runs to 16 residues. The CDR3 DNA follows: TGCAGTGCTAGAGACACCTTCGACAGGGGAAATTCACCCCTCCACTTT. It encodes CSARDTFDRGNSPLHF.